This entry is about one T cell receptor beta chain. Its specificity is not known. This specimen comes from a study of OX40 agonist ivuxolimab in advanced cancers. Study background: Ivuxolimab, an agonistic anti-OX40 (CD134) antibody, was given to patients. Dosing consisted of intravenous ivuxolimab at 0.01 to 10 mg/kg every 2 weeks. Prior checkpoint blockade (anti-PD-1, anti-PD-L1 or anti-CTLA-4) was permitted; around 40% had it.

Using immunoSEQ multiplex PCR, the repertoire was profiled, and TCRdb retains in-frame clones only, with some absent. The profile covers tens of thousands of clones, with approximately 75% appearing a single time and less than 2.5% taken by the ten largest. Germline CDR1 MRHNA, CDR2 SNTAGT. V dropped 4 bases and J dropped 7 bases, with 16 bases sitting between them. This CDR3 spans 14 amino acids. Study-wide findings and caveats: Relative to CD4+, CD8+ T cells held more expanded clones on average.

This TCR came from an adult with an advanced solid tumor such as melanoma, head and neck, liver or kidney cancer. The sample was CD4+ or CD8+ T cells sorted from blood, taken in a trial of the OX40 agonist ivuxolimab. This chain links TRBV6-4 with TRBJ1-1; no clear D. The CDR3 DNA reads as TGTGCCAGCAGTGCCTCGCCCGGGCGAAATGAAGCTTTCTTT. Translation: CASSASPGRNEAFF.